One TCR beta chain is described in this entry. This specimen comes from a study of CD8+ T cells in alopecia areata. After isolation, RNA underwent reverse transcription to generate cDNA as the sequencing template. The data were produced by immunoSEQ multiplex PCR, yet TCRdb's version contains in-frame clones alone and is incomplete. The sample records about 180,000 clones, about 63% being singletons. V was shortened by 2 bases and J by 10 bases, with 12 bases between the two germline ends. The CDR3 runs to 13 residues. Germline-derived CDR1 and CDR2 are GTSNPN and SVGIG (reference sequence). Sequenced here: CD4+ T cells sorted from blood, sampled at week 0. This TCR was sampled from a human donor with alopecia areata. The gene calls are TRBV30 and TRBJ1-6; no definite D call. The CDR3 reads CAWSPRVESPLHF. CDR3 coding DNA: TGTGCCTGGAGTCCAAGGGTGGAATCACCCCTCCACTTT.